Listed below are T cell receptor beta chains from one sample, sequenced in a study of shared clonotypes between healthy human individuals. Measured with immunoSEQ multiplex PCR; TCRdb has only the in-frame clones, and not every one. The repertoire holds about 590,000 clones, with nearly 97% as singletons. The specimen was naive CD8+ T cells sorted from blood. The receptors were sampled from a woman aged 25 to 39 in good health. Both conserved end residues are part of each CDR3. A D gene is named only where the DNA matches it firmly. For some rows the clone size is stated as once, few or many, or as a class when expanded; others skip it.

size: NA; J: TRBJ1-1; D: NA; V: TRBV28; CDR3: CASSLFNEAEAFF; DNA: TGTGCCAGCAGTTTATTTAATGAGGCTGAAGCTTTCTTT
size: once; J: TRBJ2-5; D: TRBD2; V: TRBV10-3; CDR3: CAISESMTSGAQETQYF; DNA: TGTGCCATCAGTGAGTCGATGACTAGCGGCGCCCAAGAGACCCAGTACTTC
size: NA; J: TRBJ2-5; D: NA; V: TRBV4-1; CDR3: CASSQAGSETETQYF; DNA: TGCGCCAGCAGCCAAGCAGGGTCTGAGACAGAGACCCAGTACTTC
size: NA; J: TRBJ2-2; D: NA; V: TRBV27; CDR3: CASSLTGYNTGELFF; DNA: TGTGCCAGCAGTTTAACAGGATACAACACCGGGGAGCTGTTTTTT
size: NA; J: TRBJ2-1; D: NA; V: TRBV28; CDR3: CASSLSVRSYNEQFF; DNA: TGTGCCAGCTCTCTATCCGTGCGGTCATACAATGAGCAGTTCTTC
size: NA; J: TRBJ1-5; D: NA; V: TRBV7-8; CDR3: CASSPTWGNQPQHF; DNA: TGTGCCAGCAGCCCCACTTGGGGGAATCAGCCCCAGCATTTT
size: NA; J: TRBJ2-7; D: TRBD2; V: TRBV7-9; CDR3: CASSLAVGSSYEQYF; DNA: TGTGCCAGCAGCCTAGCGGTGGGCAGCTCCTACGAGCAGTACTTC
size: NA; J: TRBJ1-1; D: TRBD1; V: TRBV11-2; CDR3: CASRHIQGINTEAFF; DNA: TGTGCCAGCAGACATATACAGGGGATCAACACTGAAGCTTTCTTT
size: NA; J: TRBJ2-3; D: NA; V: TRBV5-1; CDR3: CASSSSPGPDTDTQYF; DNA: TGCGCCAGCAGCTCATCACCGGGACCAGACACAGATACGCAGTATTTT
size: NA; J: TRBJ1-2; D: NA; V: TRBV19; CDR3: CASSTLPGHFNGYTF; DNA: TGTGCCAGCAGTACCTTGCCAGGGCATTTCAATGGCTACACCTTC
size: NA; J: TRBJ1-1; D: TRBD1; V: TRBV9; CDR3: CASSAAMIGQGNTEAFF; DNA: TGTGCCAGCAGCGCTGCAATGATAGGACAGGGGAACACTGAAGCTTTCTTT
size: NA; J: TRBJ2-1; D: NA; V: TRBV10-1; CDR3: CASSESDGLEEQFF; DNA: TGCGCCAGCAGTGAGTCGGACGGCCTTGAAGAGCAGTTCTTC
size: NA; J: TRBJ2-7; D: NA; V: TRBV5-4; CDR3: CASSPGQLAHEQYF; DNA: TGTGCCAGCAGCCCCGGACAGTTGGCCCACGAGCAGTACTTC
size: NA; J: TRBJ1-1; D: NA; V: TRBV6-1; CDR3: CASSAFPGMNTEAFF; DNA: TGTGCCAGCAGTGCTTTCCCTGGGATGAACACTGAAGCTTTCTTT
size: NA; J: TRBJ2-5; D: TRBD1; V: TRBV2; CDR3: CASMDPGQGTETQYF; DNA: TGTGCCAGCATGGACCCGGGACAGGGGACTGAGACCCAGTACTTC
size: NA; J: TRBJ1-1; D: NA; V: TRBV28; CDR3: CASSLWQNTEAFF; DNA: TGTGCCAGCAGTTTATGGCAGAACACTGAAGCTTTCTTT
size: NA; J: TRBJ2-1; D: NA; V: TRBV5-5; CDR3: CASSFTDGEQFF; DNA: TGTGCCAGCAGCTTCACCGATGGTGAGCAGTTCTTC
size: NA; J: TRBJ2-2; D: NA; V: TRBV29-1; CDR3: CSGLGLSTGELFF; DNA: TGCAGCGGTCTCGGTCTATCGACTGGGGAGCTGTTTTTT
size: NA; J: TRBJ2-1; D: NA; V: TRBV19; CDR3: CASSFGRRGRAYNEQFF; DNA: TGTGCCAGTAGTTTTGGTCGCAGGGGAAGGGCCTACAATGAGCAGTTCTTC
size: NA; J: TRBJ2-5; D: TRBD2; V: TRBV5-1; CDR3: CASSLYSPTSAQETQYF; DNA: TGCGCCAGCAGCTTGTACTCCCCGACTAGCGCACAAGAGACCCAGTACTTC
size: once; J: TRBJ2-3; D: TRBD2; V: TRBV28; CDR3: CASSLTTSADTQYF; DNA: TGTGCCAGCAGTCTAACAACTAGCGCAGATACGCAGTATTTT
size: once; J: TRBJ2-7; D: NA; V: TRBV5-4; CDR3: CASSLAEMSEQYF; DNA: TGTGCCAGCAGCTTGGCCGAGATGAGCGAGCAGTACTTC
size: few; J: TRBJ1-1; D: NA; V: TRBV19; CDR3: CASIYGNTEAFF; DNA: TGTGCCAGTATTTACGGGAACACTGAAGCTTTCTTT
size: NA; J: TRBJ2-7; D: TRBD2; V: TRBV5-4; CDR3: CASSLALAGGYEQYF; DNA: TGTGCCAGCAGCTTGGCGCTAGCGGGAGGATACGAGCAGTACTTC
size: NA; J: TRBJ2-7; D: NA; V: TRBV29-1; CDR3: CSVRSGSPYEQYF; DNA: TGCAGCGTTCGGTCAGGGTCTCCCTACGAGCAGTACTTC
size: NA; J: TRBJ2-2; D: TRBD2; V: TRBV11-2; CDR3: CASSATSGVAGELFF; DNA: TGTGCCAGCAGCGCCACTAGCGGGGTCGCCGGGGAGCTGTTTTTT
size: NA; J: TRBJ2-7; D: NA; V: TRBV21-1; CDR3: CASSRGGGRHEQYF; DNA: TGTGCCAGCAGCCGAGGGGGAGGGAGACACGAGCAGTACTTC
size: NA; J: TRBJ1-1; D: NA; V: TRBV13; CDR3: CASSHSWGHTEAFF; DNA: TGTGCCAGCAGCCATAGTTGGGGGCACACTGAAGCTTTCTTT
size: NA; J: TRBJ2-1; D: TRBD2; V: TRBV15; CDR3: CATSRKGLAGGIMDEQFF; DNA: TGTGCCACCAGCAGGAAAGGACTAGCGGGAGGGATTATGGATGAGCAGTTCTTC
size: once; J: TRBJ2-7; D: TRBD2; V: TRBV27; CDR3: CASSFTGGAYEQYF; DNA: TGTGCCAGCAGTTTTACGGGGGGGGCCTACGAGCAGTACTTC
size: NA; J: TRBJ2-1; D: NA; V: TRBV29-1; CDR3: CSIEAQGTGEQFF; DNA: TGCAGCATTGAAGCTCAGGGCACAGGGGAGCAGTTCTTC